The 32 T cell receptor beta chains listed next were all sequenced from one sample in a study of cytomegalovirus exposure and HLA in healthy donors. Both 60 Vbeta primers and 13 Jbeta primers went into the PCR. Produced via immunoSEQ multiplex PCR; TCRdb's table is partial and in-frame only. The table lists 150,000 or so clones, about 79% of them singletons, with roughly 6.7% in the top ten. Source material: PBMCs. The receptors were sampled from a man between 45 and 60 years old in good health and CMV-seropositive.

The rearrangement links TRBV7-9 to TRBJ2-2; D is undetermined. V shed 2 bases and J shed 1 base, with 11 bases lying between them. This CDR3 has 16 amino acids. CDR1 is SEHNR, CDR2 FQNEAQ, per germline (reference sequence). As DNA, the CDR3 is TGTGCCAGCAGCTTATACTTACTGAGGAACACCGGGGAGCTGTTTTTT. Its protein is CASSLYLLRNTGELFF.

CDR3 DNA: TGTGCCTGGAGTGTGGGCGACCCAATCCTTGGAAACACCATATATTTT. Translation: CAWSVGDPILGNTIYF. The chain combines TRBV30 with TRBJ1-3; D remains unclear. Germline lookup yields CDR1 GTSNPN and CDR2 SVGIG (reference sequence). The V end was cut by 0 bases, the J end by 3 bases, with 15 bases between. This CDR3 comprises 16 residues.

This chain connects TRBV2 to TRBJ1-1; the D gene is possibly TRBD1 (6 bases). CDR3 length: 13 residues. From germline, CDR1 is SNHLY and CDR2 FYNNEI. Trimming took off 4 bases at V and 7 bases at J, with 13 bases between the two ends. For the CDR3, the DNA is TGTGCCAGCAGTGTTGGACAGTCCCTTGAAGCTTTCTTT. Translated, it gives CASSVGQSLEAFF.

The rearrangement joins TRBV4-1 to TRBJ2-5; D gene unclear. The CDR3 has 16 amino acids. Trimming cost V 4 bases and J 2 bases, with 17 bases left between them. The germline CDR1 and CDR2 sequences are MGHRA and YSYEKL. The CDR3 is CASSPAASLDQETQYF. DNA of the CDR3: TGCGCCAGCAGCCCCGCGGCCTCTTTGGATCAAGAGACCCAGTACTTC.

The V call is TRBV9, the J call TRBJ1-5; possible D gene TRBD1, 6 bases. Germline V gene sequence: CDR1 SGDLS, CDR2 YYNGEE. The CDR3 is made up of 14 amino acids. V was cut by 0 bases and J by 5 bases, with 9 bases left in between. Here the CDR3 reads CASSVEGEDQPQHF. The CDR3 DNA is TGTGCCAGCAGCGTAGAGGGGGAAGATCAGCCCCAGCATTTT.

The chain uses TRBV2 and TRBJ2-7; TRBD1 aligns across 10 bases. The CDR3 sequence is 17 residues long. Germline V lookup: CDR1 SNHLY, CDR2 FYNNEI. V gave up 1 base and J gave up 5 bases; unmatched junction bases: 11. CDR3 DNA sequence: TGTGCCAGCAGTGAAGGAGGGTGGGACAGGGGTTCCCACGAGCAGTACGTC. Amino acids: CASSEGGWDRGSHEQYV.

The chain has TRBV10-3 and TRBJ2-3; 7 positions match TRBD2. The J segment lost 3 bases and the V segment lost 8 bases, leaving 2 bases of the junction unmatched. The CDR3 runs to 12 residues. The germline V gene encodes CDR1 ENHRY and CDR2 SYGVKD. DNA for the CDR3: TGTGCCATCTCGGGGGGAACAGATACGCAGTATTTT. This codes for CAISGGTDTQYF.

The chain combines TRBV27 with TRBJ2-1, with 8 bases that match TRBD1. Germline V CDR1 and CDR2: MNHEY, SMNVEV (reference sequence). This CDR3 has 15 residues. The junction had 9 bases not matched to a gene; V was cut back by 6 bases and J by 5 bases. DNA for the CDR3: TGTGCCAGCAGCCGCGGACAGGGTCTTGACAATGAGCAGTTCTTC. Its translation is CASSRGQGLDNEQFF.

In this sample, this clone turned up a few times. V and J are TRBV6-5 and TRBJ2-2, with 9 bases fitting TRBD2. Germline V gene lookup returns CDR1 MNHEY and CDR2 SVGAGI. The CDR3 is 15 residues long. V trimming: 2 bases; J trimming: 7 bases; junction bases outside the gene matches: 5. Here the CDR3 DNA reads TGTGCCAGCAGTTACCTGGCGGGGGGGGGCGGGGAGCTGTTTTTT. Its protein is CASSYLAGGGGELFF.

The CDR3 sequence is CASNTGAYGYTF. CDR3 nucleotides: TGTGCCAGCAACACAGGGGCATACGGCTACACCTTC. The rearrangement uses TRBV6-1 and TRBJ1-2; TRBD1 agrees at 7 bases. V gave up 7 bases and J gave up 8 bases; unmatched junction bases: 7. The CDR3 totals 12 residues. Per germline, CDR1 MNHNS and CDR2 SASEGT.

This clone showed up just a few times. The gene calls are TRBV6-5 and TRBJ1-6; 12 positions agree with TRBD1. The J segment lost 8 bases and the V segment lost 8 bases, leaving 1 base of the junction unmatched. Germline CDR1 MNHEY, CDR2 SVGAGI. The CDR3 consists of 13 residues. DNA for the CDR3: TGTGCCAGCGGGGACAGGGGGCATTCACCCCTCCACTTT. This sequence encodes CASGDRGHSPLHF.

This chain links TRBV18 with TRBJ2-7; 9 bases agree with TRBD1. Trimming took 3 bases from V and 4 from J; bases not matched to a gene: 4. Germline V CDR1 and CDR2: KGHSH, LQKENI. The CDR3 covers 14 residues. The CDR3 loop is CASSPSTGGYEQYF. The CDR3 DNA reads TGTGCCAGCTCACCTTCGACAGGGGGGTACGAGCAGTACTTC.

This chain links TRBV7-8 with TRBJ2-5; D is perhaps TRBD1 (6 bases). Germline CDR1 SGHVS, CDR2 FQNEAQ. The germline V and J ends were trimmed by 4 bases and 2 bases, with 17 bases remaining between them. The CDR3 runs to 16 residues. In nucleotides, the CDR3 is TGTGCCAGCAGCTCACACGGAAACAGGGTGCAAGAGACCCAGTACTTC. This codes for CASSSHGNRVQETQYF.

The J gene is TRBJ2-5, the V gene TRBV5-4, with a possible D match to TRBD2 (5 bases). The CDR3 contains 14 residues. V was cut by 2 bases and J by 5 bases, with 13 bases left in between. Germline V gene sequence: CDR1 SGHNT, CDR2 YYREEE (reference sequence). The CDR3 loop is CASSFRTFSETQYF. For the CDR3, the DNA is TGTGCCAGCAGCTTTCGGACTTTTTCGGAGACCCAGTACTTC.

This chain joins TRBV23-1 and TRBJ2-5; 11 positions agree with TRBD1. TRBV23-1 is identified as an open reading frame with a role that is uncertain. The CDR3 covers 16 residues. Trimming at V came to 4 bases and at J to 2 bases, leaving 6 bases not matched to a gene. The CDR3 reads CASSPEWDRGQETQYF. As DNA, the CDR3 is TGCGCCAGCAGTCCAGAGTGGGACAGGGGGCAAGAGACCCAGTACTTC.

V gene TRBV18 combines with J gene TRBJ1-1; perhaps TRBD1 as D (6 bases). Germline V lookup: CDR1 KGHSH, CDR2 LQKENI. The CDR3 totals 16 residues. Between the trimmed V and J ends, which lost 3 bases and 2 bases, there was a span of 16 bases. CDR3 sequence (DNA): TGTGCCAGCTCACCTCTGAGGGGGAACCATAACACTGAAGCTTTCTTT. Translated: CASSPLRGNHNTEAFF.

V gene TRBV7-9 combines with J gene TRBJ2-3; D is perhaps TRBD1 (6 bases). Per the germline V gene, CDR1 is SEHNR and CDR2 is FQNEAQ (reference sequence). This CDR3 spans 15 amino acids. Trimming shortened V by 3 bases and J by 2 bases, and 12 bases separated the two germline ends. As DNA, the CDR3 is TGTGCCAGCAGCTTCGGACAGAGCCCCACAGATACGCAGTATTTT. It specifies CASSFGQSPTDTQYF.

This clone was counted once. This sequence joins TRBV6-6 and TRBJ2-1; D is undetermined. Germline loops: CDR1 MNHNY, CDR2 SVGAGI (reference sequence). This CDR3 has 14 amino acids. V was cut by 0 bases and J by 4 bases, with 7 bases left in between. CDR3 sequence (DNA): TGTGCCAGCAGTTACTCGCCAGGATACAATGAGCAGTTCTTC. It is translated as CASSYSPGYNEQFF.

The chain uses TRBV18 and TRBJ2-5, with 9 bases matching TRBD1. The germline CDR1 and CDR2 sequences are KGHSH and LQKENI. V dropped 4 bases and J dropped 2; count of bases not matched to a gene: 2. CDR3 length equals 14 residues. CDR3 protein: CASSLDRGQETQYF. The CDR3 DNA reads as TGTGCCAGCTCACTAGACAGGGGGCAAGAGACCCAGTACTTC.

This chain joins TRBV7-3 and TRBJ2-1, with TRBD2 identical over 11 bases. J lost 6 bases, V lost 2 bases, and 6 bases had no gene match. Germline V gene sequence: CDR1 SGHTA, CDR2 FQGTGA. This CDR3 contains 16 residues. CDR3 protein: CASSLALAGAGNEQFF. CDR3 bases: TGTGCCAGCAGCTTAGCACTAGCGGGAGCCGGCAATGAGCAGTTCTTC.

V is TRBV27 and J is TRBJ1-1; D is unclear. Deletions cut 1 base from V and 1 base from J, with 7 bases between. The CDR3 runs to 14 residues. Per the germline V gene, CDR1 is MNHEY and CDR2 is SMNVEV (reference sequence). CDR3 coding DNA: TGTGCCAGCAGTTTATACCGGGAGAACACTGAAGCTTTCTTT. It encodes CASSLYRENTEAFF.

This clone showed up just once. This rearrangement joins TRBV6-5 to TRBJ1-5; unclear D gene. The germline V gene has CDR1 MNHEY and CDR2 SVGAGI. The ends were cut back, 2 bases at V and 5 bases at J, with 7 bases in the middle. This CDR3 has 13 amino acids. The CDR3: CASSYEADQPQHF. The CDR3 DNA sequence: TGTGCCAGCAGTTACGAGGCGGATCAGCCCCAGCATTTT.

The genes are TRBV29-1 and TRBJ2-7; 7 bases line up with TRBD1. CDR1 and CDR2 from the germline V gene are SQVTM and ANQGSEA. After removal of 7 bases from V and 1 base from J, the junction contained 10 bases not matched to a gene. The CDR3 has 14 residues. In DNA, the CDR3 is TGCAGCGCCCTGACAGGGCACTCTTCCTACGAGCAGTACTTC. It codes for CSALTGHSSYEQYF.

This clone appeared a few times. The V and J genes are TRBV6-1 and TRBJ1-3; D remains ambiguous. Trimming left V 2 bases short and J 4 bases short, with 12 bases between. The CDR3 consists of 15 residues. Per germline, CDR1 MNHNS and CDR2 SASEGT. Here the CDR3 reads CASSELGSGGNTIYF. DNA for the CDR3: TGTGCCAGCAGTGAACTCGGGTCCGGAGGAAACACCATATATTTT.

In DNA, the CDR3 is TGCAGCGTTGGGACAGCCGCTGGAAACACCATATATTTT. Protein: CSVGTAAGNTIYF. The V gene is TRBV29-1, the J gene TRBJ1-3, with D perhaps TRBD1 (6 bases). V shed 4 bases and J shed 2 bases, with 9 bases lying between them. CDR3 length: 13 amino acids. Germline V gene sequence: CDR1 SQVTM, CDR2 ANQGSEA.

This clone showed up just once. The V and J genes are TRBV5-3 and TRBJ1-1; D unresolved. TRBV5-3 is an ORF for which the function is uncertain. This CDR3 region has 13 residues. Trimming removed 4 bases from V and 5 bases from J, with 12 bases in between. The CDR3 nucleotides are TGTGCCAGAAGCCCCTCCTGGGAGACTGAAGCTTTCTTT. Amino acids: CARSPSWETEAFF.

CDR3 DNA sequence: TGTGCCAGTAGTGACTCCTTAACTGCTAATGAGCAGTTCTTC. It specifies CASSDSLTANEQFF. The genes are TRBV19 and TRBJ2-1; unclear D gene. CDR1 and CDR2 (germline): LNHDA, SQIVND (reference sequence). V gave up 5 bases and J gave up 7 bases, with 15 bases separating them. CDR3 size: 14 residues.

The chain links TRBV7-6 to TRBJ1-3; TRBD1 is a possible D gene (6 bases). V was shortened by 3 bases and J by 3 bases, with 18 bases between the two germline ends. This CDR3 has 17 amino acids. Germline CDR1 SGHVS, CDR2 FNYEAQ. CDR3 in DNA: TGTGCCAGCAGCTTCGGGGGGCAGGACTGGTTTGGAAACACCATATATTTT. Translating it yields CASSFGGQDWFGNTIYF.

In this sample, this clone turned up once. This rearrangement joins TRBV5-1 to TRBJ2-5, with 9 bases that match TRBD1. The CDR3 spans 14 residues. The germline V gene encodes CDR1 SGHRS and CDR2 YFSETQ. V shed 4 bases and J 4 bases; nucleotides not matched to a gene: 5. For the CDR3, the DNA is TGCGCCAGCAGCAGAACAGGGGGCGGAGAGACCCAGTACTTC. Residues: CASSRTGGGETQYF.

The chain links TRBV19 to TRBJ1-1; TRBD1 might be the D (5 bases). Germline CDR1 reads LNHDA; CDR2 reads SQIVND (reference sequence). The CDR3 has 14 residues. Trimming took 3 bases from V and 7 from J, leaving 15 bases between them. In DNA form, the CDR3 reads TGTGCCAGTAGTATCGTTATCAGGCAGGGTGAAGCTTTCTTT. Protein product: CASSIVIRQGEAFF.

The chain couples TRBV6-1 to TRBJ1-1; 8 bases match TRBD1. CDR1 is MNHNS and CDR2 is SASEGT in the germline V gene. This CDR3 has 12 residues. V was clipped by 7 bases and J by 10 bases; unmatched bases: 8. The CDR3 sequence: CASTWTGRAAFF. In nucleotides, the CDR3 is TGTGCCAGCACCTGGACAGGGAGGGCAGCTTTCTTT.

This clone appeared once. The chain uses TRBV5-8 and TRBJ1-4, with D uncertain. Trimming cost V 1 base and J 6 bases, with 7 bases left between them. The germline V gene has CDR1 SGHTS and CDR2 YDEGEE. The CDR3 is made up of 13 amino acids. For the CDR3, the DNA is TGTGCCAGCAGCTTGTTCCGGGATGAAAAACTGTTTTTT. It encodes CASSLFRDEKLFF.